These 15 T cell receptor beta chains share one sample of origin, sequenced in a study of Ad26.COV2.S vaccination and SARS-CoV-2 variants. Using immunoSEQ multiplex PCR, the repertoire was profiled, and TCRdb retains in-frame clones only, with some absent. The table has around 300,000 clones, 75% to 90% seen once. Described treatment: roughly 18 received Ad26.COV2.S at low or high dose, single or two shots; about 5 received placebo; per-sample allocation not given. Samples analyzed were those drawn on day 63 after the first vaccine or placebo injection. Sequenced material: peripheral blood, taken in a trial of Ad26.COV2.S vaccine versus placebo. These TCRs come from a person aged 18-65 years who received the Ad26.COV2.S COVID-19 vaccine or a placebo.

The chain recombines TRBV7-8 with TRBJ2-7; D ambiguous. This CDR3 has 16 residues. Germline V gene data show CDR1 as SGHVS and CDR2 as FQNEAQ. The V and J ends lost 5 bases and 2 bases respectively, with 19 bases between them. CDR3 coding DNA: TGTGCCAGCAGCCCCCTCCCGCTACCCAACCCCTACGAGCAGTACTTC. This translates into CASSPLPLPNPYEQYF.

This clone was picked up a small number of times. The V and J genes are TRBV2 and TRBJ1-1, with D tentatively TRBD1 (5 bases). CDR3 length: 14 amino acids. Germline V CDR1 and CDR2: SNHLY, FYNNEI. The CDR3 loop is CGGLDPQLNTEAFF. CDR3 coding DNA: TGTGGGGGCCTGGATCCCCAATTGAACACTGAAGCTTTCTTT.

The chain recombines TRBV5-1 with TRBJ2-1; 7 bases agree with TRBD1. The trim removed 1 base at V and 5 bases at J, leaving 3 bases unmatched. This CDR3 contains 14 residues. Germline assignment: CDR1 SGHRS and CDR2 YFSETQ. In nucleotides, the CDR3 is TGCGCCAGCAGCTTGTGGACAGGAGACAATGAGCAGTTCTTC. It yields the protein CASSLWTGDNEQFF.

The rearrangement uses TRBV24-1 and TRBJ2-5; D might be TRBD1 (6 bases). Trimming cost V 4 bases and J 1 base, with 12 bases left between them. Germline CDR1 reads KGHDR; CDR2 reads SFDVKD. The CDR3 extends over 15 amino acids. CDR3 sequence: CATSDEGQFQETQYF. CDR3 in DNA: TGTGCCACCAGTGACGAAGGACAGTTCCAAGAGACCCAGTACTTC.

This chain connects TRBV6-2 or TRBV6-3 to TRBJ1-1; D not resolved. The CDR3 is made up of 11 amino acids. V gave up 3 bases and J gave up 4 bases, with 3 bases separating them. Germline assignment: CDR1 MNHEY and CDR2 SVGEGT. The CDR3 here is CASSYFTEAFF. The CDR3 DNA reads as TGTGCCAGCAGTTATTTCACTGAAGCTTTCTTT.

This rearrangement joins TRBV4-1 to TRBJ1-6, with a possible D match to TRBD1 (5 bases). The germline gives CDR1 MGHRA, CDR2 YSYEKL. V lost 1 base to trimming and J lost 8 bases, with 15 bases between them. The CDR3 is made up of 16 amino acids. DNA of the CDR3: TGCGCCAGCAGCCAAGTAGCGGCAGGGAATGATTCACCCCTCCACTTT. Its translation is CASSQVAAGNDSPLHF.

This clone came up once. The rearrangement joins TRBV28 to TRBJ1-6; D is perhaps TRBD1 (6 bases). The germline V gene has CDR1 MDHEN and CDR2 SYDVKM. CDR3 size: 14 residues. V lost 3 bases to trimming and J lost 7 bases, with 10 bases between them. DNA for the CDR3: TGTGCCAGCAGTTTGTGGACAGACAATTCACCCCTCCACTTT. Its protein is CASSLWTDNSPLHF.

This chain joins TRBV15 and TRBJ1-4; TRBD1 matches at 10 bases. The germline V gene encodes CDR1 LNHNV and CDR2 YYDKDF (reference sequence). The J segment lost 2 bases and the V segment lost 8 bases, leaving 2 bases of the junction unmatched. CDR3 length equals 14 residues. CDR3 coding DNA: TGTGCCACCCGGGACAGGGGCACTAATGAAAAACTGTTTTTT. This gives the protein CATRDRGTNEKLFF.

The rearrangement uses TRBV5-1 and TRBJ1-2, with 7 bases fitting TRBD1. Germline CDR1 reads SGHRS; CDR2 reads YFSETQ. The CDR3 has 14 amino acids. V gave up 4 bases and J gave up 5 bases; unmatched junction bases: 8. CDR3 sequence: CASSPRDRNYGYTF. The CDR3 DNA sequence: TGCGCCAGCAGCCCTCGGGACAGAAATTATGGCTACACCTTC.

The chain is built from TRBV5-1 and TRBJ2-1; 15 nucleotides line up with TRBD2. V trimming: 3 bases; J trimming: 0 bases; junction bases outside the gene matches: 7. The germline gives CDR1 SGHRS, CDR2 YFSETQ. The CDR3 sequence is 19 residues long. CDR3 DNA sequence: TGCGCCAGCAGCTCCCCGGGACTAGCGGGAGGTCGCTCCTACAATGAGCAGTTCTTC. The encoded protein is CASSSPGLAGGRSYNEQFF. The whole variable domain, remainder taken from reference TRBV5-1 and TRBJ2-1, is KAGVTQTPRYLIKTRGQQVTLSCSPISGHRSVSWYQQTPGQGLQFLFEYFSETQRNKGNFPGRFSGRQFSNSRSEMNVSTLELGDSALYLCASSSPGLAGGRSYNEQFFGPGTRLTVL.

This clone came up once. The CDR3 sequence: CASSLGEDSYGYTF. DNA for the CDR3: TGTGCCAGCAGCTTAGGGGAGGACAGCTATGGCTACACCTTC. V usage is TRBV7-2 and J usage is TRBJ1-2, with a tentative D call TRBD1 (6 bases). The CDR3 has 14 amino acids. Trimming left V 1 base short and J 4 bases short, with 10 bases between. The germline gives CDR1 SGHTA, CDR2 FQGNSA.

The chain carries TRBV6-5 and TRBJ2-7; TRBD1 matches 7 bases. Per germline, CDR1 MNHEY and CDR2 SVGAGI. J gave up 5 bases and V 0 bases, and 7 bases lay outside the gene matches. The CDR3 length is 15 residues. This chain's CDR3 is CASSYSGEGGNEQYF. The DNA for the CDR3 is TGTGCCAGCAGTTACTCGGGGGAAGGGGGCAACGAGCAGTACTTC.

The rearrangement joins TRBV3-1 (or the pseudogene TRBV3-2) to TRBJ2-6; tentative D call: TRBD1 (5 bases). V dropped 4 bases and J dropped 2 bases, with 9 bases sitting between them. CDR3 size: 15 residues. Germline CDR1 is LGHDT and CDR2 is YNNKEL (reference sequence). The CDR3 region is CASSLDRTGANVLTF. The CDR3 coding sequence is TGTGCCAGCAGCCTAGACAGAACTGGGGCCAACGTCCTGACTTTC.

V gene TRBV28 combines with J gene TRBJ2-1; no firm D call. The length of the CDR3 is 14 residues. CDR1 and CDR2 (germline): MDHEN, SYDVKM. The V end was cut by 7 bases, the J end by 8 bases, with 18 bases between. Written as DNA, the CDR3 is TGTGCCAGCATCAAACCCGGACGGAGCTATGAGCAGTTCTTC. The encoded protein is CASIKPGRSYEQFF. Full variable domain (remainder filled in from reference TRBV28 and TRBJ2-1): DVKVTQSSRYLVKRTGEKVFLECVQDMDHENMFWYRQDPGLGLRLIYFSYDVKMKEKGDIPEGYSVSREKKERFSLILESASTNQTSMYLCASIKPGRSYEQFFGPGTRLTVL.

This chain links TRBV30 with TRBJ1-2; tentatively, D is TRBD1 (6 bases). The CDR3 is 14 amino acids. Germline-derived CDR1 and CDR2 are GTSNPN and SVGIG (reference sequence). Trimming took off 2 bases at V and 0 bases at J, with 10 bases between the two ends. As DNA, the CDR3 is TGTGCCTGGAGTTGGGGGCCAGCTAACTATGGCTACACCTTC. Its protein is CAWSWGPANYGYTF. The full variable domain, its missing parts supplied by reference TRBV30 and TRBJ1-2, is SQTIHQWPATLVQPVGSPLSLECTVEGTSNPNLYWYRQAAGRGLQLLFYSVGIGQISSEVPQNLSASRPQDRQFILSSKKLLLSDSGFYLCAWSWGPANYGYTFGSGTRLTVV.